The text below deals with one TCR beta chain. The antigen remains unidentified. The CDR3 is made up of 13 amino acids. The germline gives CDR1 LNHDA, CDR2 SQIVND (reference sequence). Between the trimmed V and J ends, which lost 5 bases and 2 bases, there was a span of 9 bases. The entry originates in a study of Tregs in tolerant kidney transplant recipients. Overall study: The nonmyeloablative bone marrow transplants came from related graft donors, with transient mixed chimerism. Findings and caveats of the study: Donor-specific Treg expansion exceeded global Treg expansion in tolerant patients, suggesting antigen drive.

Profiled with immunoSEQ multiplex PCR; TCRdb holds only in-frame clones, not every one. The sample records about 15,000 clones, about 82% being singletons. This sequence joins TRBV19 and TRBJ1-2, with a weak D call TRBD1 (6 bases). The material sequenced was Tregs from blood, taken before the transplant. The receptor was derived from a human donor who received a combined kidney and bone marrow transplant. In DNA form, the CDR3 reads TGTGCCAGTAGTCCACAGGGCAACTATGGCTACACCTTC. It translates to CASSPQGNYGYTF.